This TCR beta chain is drawn from a study of vaccination and CD4 T cells after COVID-19. This clonotype was recorded a few times. Its matching antigen is unknown. CDR3 length equals 15 residues. V was shortened by 5 bases and J by 0 bases, with 11 bases between the two germline ends. The V gene's germline CDR1 is LNHDA and CDR2 SQIVND (reference sequence). Noted treatment: approximately 10-day PBMC culture with coronavirus spike peptide pools or control peptides (ViraFEST assay). An unexposed donor provided the CD4+ T cells, which were collected before the COVID-19 pandemic (2011-2018). Under the ViraFEST approach, antigen-specific T cells were expanded with peptide pools and TCRs subsequently sequenced. Cultured CD4+ T-cell DNA underwent Oncomine TCR Beta short-read sequencing. Using the QIAamp micro DNA kit, genomic DNA was extracted from the CD4+ T cells that had been cultured. TCRdb fed the PCR reads into MiXCR, producing one record per CDR3 protein. The sample lists thousands of distinct CDR3 sequences; more than 30% were seen once.

Study-wide findings and caveats: The authors identified 304 of 307 vaccine-specific clones in convalescent patients as spike mono-reactive. Median SARS-CoV-2-reactive clonotypes rose from around 19 to 38, not significantly.

Specimen: CD4+ T cells from blood, cultured in vitro. The source of this sequence is a human donor in good health. This chain joins TRBV19 and TRBJ2-1; D possibly corresponds to TRBD2 (5 bases). The DNA for the CDR3 is TGTGCCAGTAGTGCACTAGTGAGCTCCTACAATGAGCAGTTCTTC. Translated: CASSALVSSYNEQFF.